This T cell receptor (beta chain) comes out of a study of post-analysis software for immune sequencing data. General observations from the study: Strong co-clustering by F measure was evident for samples that had been prepared in the same batch. Roughly five TRBV segments were significantly more frequent in patients than in controls. TRBV5-6, TRBV5-1 and TRBV20-1 were among these segments.

This CDR3 spans 14 amino acids. Germline V gene sequence: CDR1 SQVTM, CDR2 ANQGSEA. V was trimmed by 4 bases and J by 1 base, leaving 13 bases between them. As concerns this clonotype: Its antigen is still unknown.

Researchers reported that TCR beta cDNA libraries carried unique molecular identifiers. A population of about 0.95 to 10 million T cells gave rise to about 500,000 cDNA molecules. TCRdb reanalysed the PCR reads using MiXCR and keeps one entry per CDR3 protein. The sample includes 450,000 to 650,000 distinct CDR3 sequences, roughly 40% seen only once; the top ten take 1.5% to 2%. The chain has TRBV29-1 and TRBJ1-2; no definite D call. The sequenced material came from blood. The receptor comes from a girl under 18 with multiple sclerosis. Here the CDR3 reads CSVALSDGNYGYTF. In nucleotides, the CDR3 is TGCAGCGTTGCCCTCTCGGACGGTAACTATGGCTACACCTTC.